This T cell receptor (beta chain) derives from a study of T-cell memory formation after mild COVID-19. This clonotype was counted only a few times. What it binds is not known. A 5'RACE reaction primed in the constant segment made cDNA libraries of TCR alpha and TCR beta, and these carried sample barcodes and UMIs. TCRdb reprocessed the 5' RACE reads with MiXCR, giving one entry per CDR3 protein. The table records roughly 190,000 distinct CDR3 sequences, approximately 10% of them present only once. Germline values: CDR1 MNHNS, CDR2 SASEGT. V gave up 2 bases and J gave up 6 bases, with 8 bases separating them. The CDR3 extends over 13 amino acids. Notes on the study in general: Some clones that responded were present in memory (sampled pre-infection), which suggests cross-reactive memory joined. Most CD4+ clones that shrank were in CM and EM, while CD8+ ones turned up in EMRA. Specificity for SARS-CoV-2 was not confirmed among the second-wave clones peaking on day 37.

The sample comprised PBMCs or a T cell subset sorted from them (not recorded which). This sequence originates from a man aged 18 to 30 who had mild COVID-19 (a few samples of this study predate the infection). Cell type and time point are not known. The rearrangement links TRBV6-1 to TRBJ1-5, with D hard to call. The CDR3 here is CASSEILSQPQHF. The DNA of the CDR3 is TGTGCCAGCAGTGAAATATTAAGTCAGCCCCAGCATTTT.